A single sample gave rise to the 7 T cell receptor beta chains below, sequenced in a study of shared clonotypes between healthy human individuals. Some clones are missing from TCRdb's copy, which holds only in-frame ones; the method was immunoSEQ multiplex PCR. This table has roughly 1 million clones, around 78% appearing once. Sequenced material: memory CD4+ T cells from PBMCs. The subset: CD45RA-negative fraction. These receptors came from a man aged 18 to 29 in good health. Some clones in this sample may be carry-over from other donors' samples.

The rearrangement uses TRBV5-6 and TRBJ1-1; TRBD1 aligns across 8 bases. V was clipped by 4 bases and J by 2 bases; unmatched bases: 10. The CDR3 spans 16 residues. The V gene's germline CDR1 is SGHDT and CDR2 YYEEEE. The CDR3 spells CASSTPGQVQNTEAFF. CDR3 sequence (DNA): TGTGCCAGCAGCACGCCGGGACAGGTACAAAACACTGAAGCTTTCTTT.

The chain combines TRBV2 with TRBJ1-2, with D unclear. V lost 6 bases and J lost 3, with 17 bases in between. Germline V gene sequence: CDR1 SNHLY, CDR2 FYNNEI. The CDR3 covers 15 residues. For the CDR3, the DNA is TGTGCCAGCAGACAGACCTTCCTGGGTGACTATGGCTACACCTTC. This gives the protein CASRQTFLGDYGYTF.

The rearrangement uses TRBV11-2 and TRBJ1-4, with 11 bases lining up with TRBD1. Trimming at V came to 5 bases and at J to 7 bases, leaving 6 bases not matched to a gene. Germline V gene data show CDR1 as SGHAT and CDR2 as FQNNGV. The CDR3 covers 15 residues. DNA for the CDR3: TGTGCCAGCAGCCTGGACAGGGGGCCAAGTGAAAAACTGTTTTTT. Its translation: CASSLDRGPSEKLFF.

The chain couples TRBV20-1 to TRBJ1-5; D remains unclear. Trimming cost V 3 bases and J 9 bases, with 9 bases left between them. Germline V lookup: CDR1 DFQATT, CDR2 SNEGSKA (reference sequence). The CDR3 has 11 amino acids. CDR3 in DNA: TGCAGTGCTAGCCTCCCAGGGCCCCAGCATTTT. Residues: CSASLPGPQHF.

The gene calls are TRBV6-1 and TRBJ2-1; D is unresolved. Germline V gene sequence: CDR1 MNHNS, CDR2 SASEGT. V shed 5 bases and J shed 7 bases, with 18 bases lying between them. This CDR3 contains 15 residues. The DNA of the CDR3 is TGTGCCAGCAGTCCCCGGACGTGGCTAATGAATGAGCAGTTCTTC. Residues: CASSPRTWLMNEQFF.

CDR3 residues: CASSLRGGSYTEAFF. In DNA form, the CDR3 reads TGTGCCAGCAGCCTACGAGGGGGCTCGTACACTGAAGCTTTCTTT. The rearrangement uses TRBV14 and TRBJ1-1; 7 bases agree with TRBD1. Germline V gene sequence: CDR1 SGHDN, CDR2 FVKESK. V gave up 4 bases and J gave up 3 bases; unmatched junction bases: 8. The CDR3 loop spans 15 amino acids.

In its sample, this clone was seen once. V and J are TRBV7-6 and TRBJ2-1; TRBD2 matches at 8 bases. The CDR3 extends over 15 amino acids. Germline V gene sequence: CDR1 SGHVS, CDR2 FNYEAQ. With 3 bases clipped from V and 9 bases from J, the junction kept 10 bases outside the gene matches. The CDR3 sequence is CASSFRGGSAGEQFF. The CDR3 DNA sequence: TGTGCCAGCAGCTTCCGGGGGGGTAGTGCAGGTGAGCAGTTCTTC.